In this sample, the clone carrying this T cell receptor beta chain turned up a few times. Amplification of TCR beta used genomic DNA extracted from peripheral blood. The record originates from a study of T cell repertoires in aging, cancer and after chemotherapy. Rearranged V-D-J TRB sequences were amplified with a mixed TRB-A/B primer pool. MiXCR, run by TCRdb on the multiplex PCR reads, gives a single entry per CDR3 protein. The sample comprises under 12,000 distinct CDR3 sequences, more than 35% of which are singletons, and approximately 7.3% rests with the top ten. This CDR3 contains 13 residues. Germline V gene data show CDR1 as MDHEN and CDR2 as SYDVKM. Trimming shortened V by 5 bases and J by 0 bases, and 7 bases separated the two germline ends.

The receptor's source is a human donor in good health. The chain recombines TRBV28 with TRBJ1-2; unclear D gene. Sequencing was performed on blood. CDR3 in DNA: TGTGCCAGCAGTCCTACAGCTAACTATGGCTACACCTTC. Amino acids: CASSPTANYGYTF.